This T cell receptor beta chain was identified during a study of T-cell reconstitution after alpha-beta-depleted transplantation in children. Unique molecular identifiers were used in preparing the TCRbeta library. MiXCR, run by TCRdb on the PCR reads, gives a single entry per CDR3 protein. The sample lists a few hundred thousand distinct CDR3 sequences, approximately 13% occurring once. This CDR3 is 16 amino acids long. Trimming removed 1 base at V and 2 bases at J, with 13 bases between. Looked up from germline, CDR1 is SGHDT and CDR2 is YYEEEE. This clonotype was seen more than once but under ten times. Its antigen is currently unknown. The study, taken as a whole, reports: Several hundred rapidly expanded clones from non-depleted graft cells reportedly supplied alpha-beta T cells about two months post-transplant.

This receptor was identified in a male patient aged 10 to 17 who had a stem cell transplant for acute myeloid leukemia, so the T cells may come from the graft donor. The input for sequencing was PBMCs, mostly from graft donor cells, taken 360 days after TCRalphabeta/CD19-depleted stem cell transplant. The chain recombines TRBV5-6 with TRBJ2-1, with TRBD2 as a possible D gene (7 bases). The CDR3 region is CASSLRGRVTYNEQFF. The DNA for the CDR3 is TGTGCCAGCAGCTTGAGGGGGAGGGTTACCTACAATGAGCAGTTCTTC.